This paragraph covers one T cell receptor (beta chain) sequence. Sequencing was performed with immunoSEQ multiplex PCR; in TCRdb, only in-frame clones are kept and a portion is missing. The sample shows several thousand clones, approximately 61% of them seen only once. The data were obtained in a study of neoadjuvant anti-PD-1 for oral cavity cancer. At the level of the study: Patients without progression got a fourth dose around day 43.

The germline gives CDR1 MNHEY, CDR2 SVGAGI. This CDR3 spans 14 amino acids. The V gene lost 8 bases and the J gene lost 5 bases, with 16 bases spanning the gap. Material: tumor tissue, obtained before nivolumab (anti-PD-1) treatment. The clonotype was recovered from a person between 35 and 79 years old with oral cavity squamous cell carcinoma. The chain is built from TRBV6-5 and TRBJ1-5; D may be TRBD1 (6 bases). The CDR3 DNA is TGTGCCAGCCGGAGGGGGTTTGGGGATCAGCCCCAGCATTTT. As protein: CASRRGFGDQPQHF.